Presented here are 19 T cell receptor beta chains from one specimen sequenced in a study of Ad26.COV2.S vaccination and SARS-CoV-2 variants. The table came from immunoSEQ multiplex PCR; TCRdb's copy has only in-frame clones and leaves some out. The data contain 400,000 to 450,000 clones, around 92% of them singletons. Treatment defined: roughly 20 received Ad26.COV2.S at low or high dose, single or two shots; 5 received placebo; per-sample allocation not given. Sample collection was performed on day 63 after the first vaccine or placebo injection. The sequencing used peripheral blood, collected in a trial of Ad26.COV2.S vaccine versus placebo. These receptors all stem from a person between 18 and 65 years old who received the Ad26.COV2.S COVID-19 vaccine or a placebo.

The gene calls are TRBV4-1 and TRBJ2-7; D unresolved. Looked up from germline, CDR1 is MGHRA and CDR2 is YSYEKL. CDR3 length: 13 amino acids. The V end was cut by 1 base, the J end by 5 bases, with 9 bases between. CDR3 sequence: CASSQVSEDEQYF. The DNA for the CDR3 is TGCGCCAGCAGCCAAGTTAGTGAGGACGAGCAGTACTTC.

The chain combines TRBV6-1 with TRBJ2-7; D is unresolved. The germline CDR1 and CDR2 sequences are MNHNS and SASEGT. This CDR3 region has 18 residues. Trimming stripped 2 bases from V and 0 bases from J, with 20 bases between. CDR3 nucleotides: TGTGCCAGCAGTGAACGTGTTGGAACCTATAGGAGCTCCTACGAGCAGTACTTC. Translation gives CASSERVGTYRSSYEQYF.

The chain has TRBV7-6 and TRBJ2-7, with D perhaps TRBD1 (6 bases). Trimming took off 4 bases at V and 3 bases at J, with 16 bases between the two ends. Germline CDR1 and CDR2: SGHVS and FNYEAQ. The CDR3 extends over 15 amino acids. DNA for the CDR3: TGTGCCAGCAGCTCGCCCGACAGGTTGGACTACGAGCAGTACTTC. Protein: CASSSPDRLDYEQYF.

V gene TRBV12-5 combines with J gene TRBJ1-2; maybe TRBD1 (6 bases). CDR3 length: 14 residues. The V end was cut by 5 bases, the J end by 8 bases, with 18 bases between. CDR1 and CDR2 from the germline V gene are LGHNT and FRNRAP. The CDR3 nucleotides are TGTGCTAGTGGTCCGTCGGACAGACTCATAGGCTACACCTTC. This codes for CASGPSDRLIGYTF.

The chain couples TRBV19 to TRBJ1-6; 10 bases match TRBD1. CDR1 and CDR2 from the germline V gene are LNHDA and SQIVND (reference sequence). The CDR3 consists of 15 residues. With V trimmed by 4 bases and J by 11 bases, 8 bases remained unmatched. The DNA for the CDR3 is TGTGCCAGTAGTACCCGGGACAGGGGATCGCCACCCCTCCACTTT. It yields the protein CASSTRDRGSPPLHF.

This sequence joins TRBV19 and TRBJ1-1; D is unclear. The germline V gene encodes CDR1 LNHDA and CDR2 SQIVND (reference sequence). V was cut by 3 bases and J by 1 base, with 9 bases left in between. The CDR3 runs to 14 residues. The CDR3 sequence is CASSMREGNTEAFF. The CDR3 DNA follows: TGTGCCAGTAGTATGAGGGAGGGGAACACTGAAGCTTTCTTT.

The chain employs TRBV7-8 and TRBJ2-1; TRBD2 aligns across 12 bases. V trimming: 0 bases; J trimming: 8 bases; junction bases outside the gene matches: 8. The CDR3 is 17 residues long. Per germline, CDR1 SGHVS and CDR2 FQNEAQ. CDR3 amino acids: CASSLAYASGGAYEQFF. For the CDR3, the DNA is TGTGCCAGCAGCTTAGCGTACGCTAGCGGGGGGGCTTATGAGCAGTTCTTC.

The chain employs TRBV5-5 and TRBJ1-4; D is undetermined. The CDR3 runs to 16 residues. Germline values: CDR1 SGHKS, CDR2 YYEKEE (reference sequence). V was cut by 4 bases and J by 0 bases, with 13 bases left in between. The CDR3 DNA is TGTGCCAGCAGCCCACTTACTGGCGCAACTAATGAAAAACTGTTTTTT. Translated: CASSPLTGATNEKLFF.

The rearrangement links TRBV3-1 (or the pseudogene TRBV3-2) to TRBJ1-4; D is ambiguous. The V gene lost 2 bases and the J gene lost 7 bases, with 8 bases spanning the gap. The CDR3 has 13 residues. Germline V gives CDR1 LGHDT, CDR2 YNNKEL (reference sequence). DNA of the CDR3: TGTGCCAGCAGCCAAATGTTGTCTGAAAAACTGTTTTTT. The encoded protein is CASSQMLSEKLFF.

The chain joins TRBV24-1 to TRBJ2-5; TRBD1 aligns across 7 bases. V lost 5 bases to trimming and J lost 5 bases; unmatched junction nucleotides: 7. There are 14 residues in the CDR3. CDR1 is KGHDR, CDR2 SFDVKD, per germline. The CDR3: CATSGKGGAETQYF. The CDR3 coding sequence is TGTGCCACCAGTGGTAAAGGGGGCGCGGAGACCCAGTACTTC.

The CDR3 bases are TGTGCCTGGACAGGGGAGGTCACCTATAATTCACCCCTCCACTTT. Translating gives CAWTGEVTYNSPLHF. The genes are TRBV30 and TRBJ1-6; tentatively, D is TRBD1 (6 bases). CDR1 GTSNPN and CDR2 SVGIG come from the germline V gene (reference sequence). The V gene lost 4 bases and the J gene lost 2 bases, with 12 bases spanning the gap. This CDR3 is 15 amino acids long.

This sequence joins TRBV30 and TRBJ2-7, with unresolved D. The germline CDR1 and CDR2 sequences are GTSNPN and SVGIG (reference sequence). This CDR3 spans 11 amino acids. Trimming took 0 bases from V and 1 from J, leaving 1 base between them. CDR3 residues: CAWSVSYEQYF. The CDR3 coding sequence is TGTGCCTGGAGTGTGTCCTACGAGCAGTACTTC.

CDR3 residues: CASSDSMGHVDEQFF. As DNA, the CDR3 is TGTGCCAGCAGTGACTCGATGGGACATGTCGATGAGCAGTTCTTC. The chain recombines TRBV6-4 with TRBJ2-1; maybe TRBD1 (6 bases). Trimming shortened V by 0 bases and J by 8 bases, and 14 bases separated the two germline ends. This CDR3 has 15 amino acids. The germline V gene has CDR1 MRHNA and CDR2 SNTAGT.

CDR3 in DNA: TGTGCCAGCAGCTTAGCAACCGGGACTAGCGGGGGGGGCGGCCACGAGCAGTACTTC. This translates into CASSLATGTSGGGGHEQYF. The chain couples TRBV7-2 to TRBJ2-7, with 16 bases identical to TRBD2. The V gene's germline CDR1 is SGHTA and CDR2 FQGNSA. This CDR3 is built from 19 residues. Trimming took 0 bases from V and 5 from J; bases not matched to a gene: 10.

This chain joins TRBV14 and TRBJ2-1; the D gene is possibly TRBD1 (6 bases). V was trimmed by 4 bases and J by 3 bases, leaving 13 bases between them. The CDR3 contains 15 residues. CDR1 and CDR2 from the germline V gene are SGHDN and FVKESK. Here the CDR3 DNA reads TGTGCCAGCAGCCCCCGGACAGCAAACTACAATGAGCAGTTCTTC. Translation gives CASSPRTANYNEQFF.

The chain links TRBV7-2 to TRBJ2-1; D tentatively fits TRBD1 or TRBD2 (5 bases each). Trimming pared 0 bases from V and 5 bases from J, leaving 5 bases between. The CDR3 totals 13 residues. Per germline, CDR1 SGHTA and CDR2 FQGNSA. Here the CDR3 reads CASSLAGDNEQFF. For the CDR3, the DNA is TGTGCCAGCAGCTTAGCGGGGGACAATGAGCAGTTCTTC. The whole variable domain, filled in from reference TRBV7-2 and TRBJ2-1, reads GAGVSQSPSNKVTEKGKDVELRCDPISGHTALYWYRQSLGQGLEFLIYFQGNSAPDKSGLPSDRFSAERTGGSVSTLTIQRTQQEDSAVYLCASSLAGDNEQFFGPGTRLTVL.

The rearrangement joins TRBV11-3 to TRBJ2-2, with D possibly being TRBD1 or TRBD2 (6 bases each). CDR3 length equals 13 residues. Germline CDR1 SGHNT, CDR2 YENEEA. V shed 8 bases and J shed 6 bases, with 13 bases lying between them. The DNA for the CDR3 is TGTGCCAGCCAAACAAGGGGGGCCGGGGAGCTGTTTTTT. This codes for CASQTRGAGELFF.

The chain is built from TRBV4-1 and TRBJ1-5; the D is unclear. From germline, CDR1 is MGHRA and CDR2 YSYEKL. V lost 8 bases to trimming and J lost 6 bases, with 17 bases between them. The CDR3 runs 14 residues. For the CDR3, the DNA is TGCGCCAGCGGTTACGAGGGTCTCGTTCAGCCCCAGCATTTT. It encodes CASGYEGLVQPQHF.

V gene TRBV10-2 combines with J gene TRBJ2-1, with TRBD2 matching 16 bases. Trimming at V came to 6 bases and at J to 6 bases, leaving 8 bases not matched to a gene. There are 17 residues in the CDR3. Germline V lookup: CDR1 WSHSY, CDR2 SAAADI. The CDR3 DNA reads TGCGCCAGCAGGCCAGGGACTAGCGGGGGGGTGGCCAATGAGCAGTTCTTC. Its translation is CASRPGTSGGVANEQFF.